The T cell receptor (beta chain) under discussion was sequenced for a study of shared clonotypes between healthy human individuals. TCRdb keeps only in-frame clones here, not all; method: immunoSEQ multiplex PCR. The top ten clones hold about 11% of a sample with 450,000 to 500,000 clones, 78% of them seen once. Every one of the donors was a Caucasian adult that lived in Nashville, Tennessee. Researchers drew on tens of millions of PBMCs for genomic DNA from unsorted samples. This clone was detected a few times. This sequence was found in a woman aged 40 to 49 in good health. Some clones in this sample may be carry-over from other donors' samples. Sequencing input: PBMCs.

The CDR3 protein is CAWSVDRARAYEQYF. The CDR3 nucleotides read TGTGCCTGGAGTGTAGACAGGGCGAGGGCCTACGAGCAGTACTTC. The chain is built from TRBV30 and TRBJ2-7; 7 nucleotides line up with TRBD1. Looked up from germline, CDR1 is GTSNPN and CDR2 is SVGIG (reference sequence). Trimming cost V 0 bases and J 2 bases; bases outside gene matches: 7. The CDR3 is made up of 15 amino acids.